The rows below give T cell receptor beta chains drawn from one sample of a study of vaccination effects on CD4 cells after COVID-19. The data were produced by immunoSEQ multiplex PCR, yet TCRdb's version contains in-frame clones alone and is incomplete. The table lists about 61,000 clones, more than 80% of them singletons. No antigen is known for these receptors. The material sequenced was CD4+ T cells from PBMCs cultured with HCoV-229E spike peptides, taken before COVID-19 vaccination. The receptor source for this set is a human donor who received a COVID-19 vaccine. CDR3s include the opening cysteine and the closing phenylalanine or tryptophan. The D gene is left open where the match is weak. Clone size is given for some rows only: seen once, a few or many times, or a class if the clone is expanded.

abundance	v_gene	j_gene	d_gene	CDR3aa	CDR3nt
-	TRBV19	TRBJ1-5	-	CAGGQNQPQHF	TGTGCCGGAGGACAGAATCAGCCCCAGCATTTT
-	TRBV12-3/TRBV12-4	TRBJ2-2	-	CASNLAGELFF	TGTGCCAGCAATCTTGCCGGGGAGCTGTTTTTT
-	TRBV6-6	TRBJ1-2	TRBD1	CASSSDRAYGYTF	TGTGCCAGCAGTTCCGACAGGGCCTATGGCTACACCTTC
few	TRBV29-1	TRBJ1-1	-	CSVDRMNTEAFF	TGCAGCGTCGACAGAATGAACACTGAAGCTTTCTTT
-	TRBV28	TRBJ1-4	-	CASSLALGGHEKLFF	TGTGCCAGCAGTTTAGCCCTCGGGGGGCACGAAAAACTGTTTTTT
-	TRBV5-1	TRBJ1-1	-	CASSLSIANTEAFF	TGCGCCAGCAGCTTGTCTATCGCGAACACTGAAGCTTTCTTT
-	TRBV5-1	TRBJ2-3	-	CASSPDTDTQYF	TGCGCCAGCAGCCCTGACACAGATACGCAGTATTTT
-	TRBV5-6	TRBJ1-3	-	CASSFIGLTGNTIYF	TGTGCCAGCAGCTTCATAGGCCTAACTGGAAACACCATATATTTT
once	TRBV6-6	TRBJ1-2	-	CASSQGGGNYGYTF	TGTGCCAGCAGTCAAGGGGGTGGTAACTATGGCTACACCTTC
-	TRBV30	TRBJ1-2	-	CAWSVHRTPFPGGYGYTF	TGTGCCTGGAGTGTACACCGAACCCCCTTTCCCGGCGGATATGGCTACACCTTC
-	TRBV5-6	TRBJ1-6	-	CASSLDGSPLHF	TGTGCCAGCAGCCTCGATGGTTCACCCCTCCACTTT
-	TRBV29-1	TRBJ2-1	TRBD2	CSADSGGTNNEQFF	TGCAGCGCAGATAGCGGGGGAACAAACAATGAGCAGTTCTTC
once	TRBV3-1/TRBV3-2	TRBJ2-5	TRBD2	CASSLRTSGSQETQYF	TGTGCCAGCAGCCTTAGGACTAGCGGTTCCCAAGAGACCCAGTACTTC
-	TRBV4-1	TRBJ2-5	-	CASSQGVWGEETQYF	TGCGCCAGCAGCCAAGGAGTTTGGGGGGAAGAGACCCAGTACTTC
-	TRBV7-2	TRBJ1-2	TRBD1	CASSLARGSGTVNYGYTF	TGTGCCAGCAGCTTAGCTAGAGGAAGTGGGACAGTCAACTATGGCTACACCTTC
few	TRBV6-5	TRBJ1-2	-	CASSYGPIYGYTF	TGTGCCAGCAGTTACGGACCGATCTATGGCTACACCTTC
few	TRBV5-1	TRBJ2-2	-	CASSLRQVDTGELFF	TGCGCCAGCAGCCTCAGACAGGTGGACACCGGGGAGCTGTTTTTT
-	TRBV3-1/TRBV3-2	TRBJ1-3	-	CASGQSQGNTIYF	TGTGCCAGCGGCCAGAGTCAGGGAAACACCATATATTTT
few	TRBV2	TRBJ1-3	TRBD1	CASSSTGVGNTIYF	TGTGCCAGCAGCTCGACAGGGGTCGGAAACACCATATATTTT
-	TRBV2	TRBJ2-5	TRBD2	CASRGTSGALETQYF	TGTGCCAGCAGGGGGACTAGCGGGGCTCTAGAGACCCAGTACTTC